The present TCR beta chain was sequenced within a study of T-cell reconstitution after alpha-beta-depleted transplantation in children. General study points: Two months or so post-transplant, alpha-beta T cells reportedly derived from several hundred expanded graft clones. One year post-transplant, T-cell counts and diversity were largely derived from T cells produced anew. From surviving recipient T cells and thymic progenitors came the high day-60 TCRbeta diversity observed in some patients.

As concerns this clonotype: Antigen: not known.

Preparation of the TCRbeta library was carried out with unique molecular identifiers. MiXCR was run by TCRdb on the PCR reads, yielding one entry per CDR3 protein. The table shows about 830,000 distinct CDR3 sequences, with approximately 15% occurring only once. Germline V gene data show CDR1 as SGHAT and CDR2 as FQDESV (reference sequence). CDR3 length: 18 residues. V lost 1 base, J lost 3 bases, and 21 bases lay in between. Sequences were derived from PBMCs, mostly from graft donor cells, sampled 360 days after TCRalphabeta/CD19-depleted stem cell transplant. V and J are TRBV11-1 and TRBJ2-5; no definite D call. This TCR derives from a male patient younger than 18 who had a stem cell transplant for acute lymphoblastic leukemia, so the T cells may come from the graft donor. CDR3 in amino acids: CASSLVVLGWSREETQYF. CDR3 sequence (DNA): TGTGCCAGCAGCTTAGTTGTCCTAGGTTGGAGTCGGGAAGAGACCCAGTACTTC.